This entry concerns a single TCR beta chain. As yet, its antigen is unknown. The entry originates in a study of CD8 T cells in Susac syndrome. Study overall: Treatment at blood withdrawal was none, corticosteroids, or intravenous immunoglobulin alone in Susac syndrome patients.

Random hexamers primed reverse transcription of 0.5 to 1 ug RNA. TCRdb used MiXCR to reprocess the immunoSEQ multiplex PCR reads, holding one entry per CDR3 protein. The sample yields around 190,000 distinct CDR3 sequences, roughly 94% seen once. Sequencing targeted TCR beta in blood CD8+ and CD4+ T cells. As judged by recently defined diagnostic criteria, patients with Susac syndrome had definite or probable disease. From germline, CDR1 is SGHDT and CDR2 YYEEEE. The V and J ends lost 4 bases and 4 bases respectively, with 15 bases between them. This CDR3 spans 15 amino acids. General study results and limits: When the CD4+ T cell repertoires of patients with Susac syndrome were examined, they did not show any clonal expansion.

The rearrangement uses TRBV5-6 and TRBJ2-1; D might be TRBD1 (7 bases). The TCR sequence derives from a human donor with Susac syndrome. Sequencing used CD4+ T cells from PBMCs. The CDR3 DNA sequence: TGTGCCAGCAGCGTCCAGGGGGGAGGATACAATGAGCAGTTCTTC. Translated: CASSVQGGGYNEQFF.